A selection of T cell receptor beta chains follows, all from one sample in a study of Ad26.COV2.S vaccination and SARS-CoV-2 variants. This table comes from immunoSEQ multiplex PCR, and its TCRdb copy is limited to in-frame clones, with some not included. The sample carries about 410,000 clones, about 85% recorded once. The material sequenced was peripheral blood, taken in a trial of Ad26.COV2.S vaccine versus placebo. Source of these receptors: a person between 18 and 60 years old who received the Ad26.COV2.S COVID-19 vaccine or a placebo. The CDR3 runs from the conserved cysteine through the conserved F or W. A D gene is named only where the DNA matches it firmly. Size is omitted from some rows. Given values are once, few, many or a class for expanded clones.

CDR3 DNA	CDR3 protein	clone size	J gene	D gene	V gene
TGTGCCAGCAGCCAAGTGGCAGGGGTTGACGGGGAGCTGTTTTTT	CASSQVAGVDGELFF	.	TRBJ2-2	.	TRBV14
TGTGCCAGCAGTGAAGCGTTTGGGACAGTGAATCAGCCCCAGCATTTT	CASSEAFGTVNQPQHF	few	TRBJ1-5	TRBD1	TRBV6-1
TGTGCCAGCAGTTACTCCCGGGACAGGGGCCCAGATACGCAGTATTTT	CASSYSRDRGPDTQYF	.	TRBJ2-3	TRBD1	TRBV6-5
TGTGCCAGCAGCTCAGGGGGGGGATTCTCTGGAAACACCATATATTTT	CASSSGGGFSGNTIYF	.	TRBJ1-3	TRBD1	TRBV7-8
TGTGCCAGCAGTGAGTCCCGGGACAGGGTGTTTTTT	CASSESRDRVFF	.	TRBJ1-4	TRBD1	TRBV2
TGCGCCAGCAGCCAATTAGCGGGGGGTTACAATGAGCAGTTCTTC	CASSQLAGGYNEQFF	.	TRBJ2-1	TRBD2	TRBV4-1
TGTGCCAGCAGCCTCTTTTGGCAAAACTATGGCTACACCTTC	CASSLFWQNYGYTF	.	TRBJ1-2	.	TRBV5-4
TGCGCCAGCAGCGCGGGACAAAGGTACGAGCAGTACTTC	CASSAGQRYEQYF	once	TRBJ2-7	.	TRBV10-2
TGTGCCAGCAGTTTGGGGCCCCACTATGGCTACACCTTC	CASSLGPHYGYTF	.	TRBJ1-2	.	TRBV12-3/TRBV12-4
TGCGCCAGCAGTTTGACAGGGCGGGACACTGAAGCTTTCTTT	CASSLTGRDTEAFF	few	TRBJ1-1	TRBD1	TRBV10-2
TGTGCCAGCAGTTTATCTGGACAGGGCTCCTACAATGAGCAGTTCTTC	CASSLSGQGSYNEQFF	.	TRBJ2-1	TRBD1	TRBV27
TGTGCCAGCAGTTTATGGATTGCAGGGAGGAATAATTCACCCCTCCACTTT	CASSLWIAGRNNSPLHF	.	TRBJ1-6	.	TRBV27
TGTGCCAGCAGCCAATACAGGGTGTCGGAGACCCAGTACTTC	CASSQYRVSETQYF	once	TRBJ2-5	.	TRBV14
TGCGCCAGCAGCCCGACCCGGGGGGGGAGCGATCAGCCCCAGCATTTT	CASSPTRGGSDQPQHF	.	TRBJ1-5	.	TRBV4-1
TGTGCCAGCAGCCAAGAGGGACGGTACTATGGCTACACCTTC	CASSQEGRYYGYTF	.	TRBJ1-2	.	TRBV7-6
TGTGCCAGCAGCCCCGACAGGAGATATTCACCCCTCCACTTT	CASSPDRRYSPLHF	.	TRBJ1-6	.	TRBV6-5
TGTGCCAGCGGTCCAGCGGGGGCCTCAGATACGCAGTATTTT	CASGPAGASDTQYF	.	TRBJ2-3	TRBD2	TRBV6-5
TGTGCCAGCAGCTTAATCGGGACAAGGGCCGAAGCTTTCTTT	CASSLIGTRAEAFF	.	TRBJ1-1	.	TRBV7-2
TGTGCCAGCAGCTGGGTCGATTCTAGCGGGGGGGCAACAGATACGCAGTATTTT	CASSWVDSSGGATDTQYF	.	TRBJ2-3	TRBD2	TRBV7-8
TGCGCCAGCAGTGAGTCTAACAGGGAAGGCACTGAAGCTTTCTTT	CASSESNREGTEAFF	.	TRBJ1-1	.	TRBV10-2
TGTGCCAGCAGCGAACAGGGCTTCGCGAACTTGAACACTGAAGCTTTCTTT	CASSEQGFANLNTEAFF	.	TRBJ1-1	.	TRBV4-2
TGTGCCAGCAGTTACTCGACCCCGGACCGGAAGACCGGCACTGAAGCTTTCTTT	CASSYSTPDRKTGTEAFF	once	TRBJ1-1	.	TRBV6-2/TRBV6-3
TGCAGCTCGGGACAGGGCCGGGATACGCAGTATTTT	CSSGQGRDTQYF	.	TRBJ2-3	TRBD1	TRBV29-1
TGTGCCAGCAGACTGGGGACAACTGGCACTGAAGCTTTCTTT	CASRLGTTGTEAFF	.	TRBJ1-1	.	TRBV6-5
TGTGCCAGCAGCTACAGGGAGGCCTACGAGCAGTACTTC	CASSYREAYEQYF	once	TRBJ2-7	.	TRBV7-9
TGCGCCAGCAGCTTGGCCGGGGGACTCAACATAATGGGCTCCTACGAGCAGTACTTC	CASSLAGGLNIMGSYEQYF	.	TRBJ2-7	.	TRBV5-1
TGCAGTGCTAGTGGGTCGGGGAATCAGCCCCAGCATTTT	CSASGSGNQPQHF	.	TRBJ1-5	.	TRBV20-1
TGTGCCAGCAGCTTAGGTGGCGGGTCAGCTGGGACCCAGTACTTC	CASSLGGGSAGTQYF	.	TRBJ2-5	.	TRBV7-6
TGTGCCAGCAGTCGTCTGATCGGGACAGGGGAACGGTACACTGAAGCTTTCTTT	CASSRLIGTGERYTEAFF	.	TRBJ1-1	TRBD1	TRBV27
TGTGCCAGCTGGGTGATCTGGGAGGGCTACACCTTC	CASWVIWEGYTF	.	TRBJ1-2	.	TRBV6-6
TGTGCCAGCAGCCCTAACCCGGAGGGGAATTCCGGGGAGCTGTTTTTT	CASSPNPEGNSGELFF	.	TRBJ2-2	.	TRBV11-2
TGCAGTGCTAGAGATTGGGGGGAGGCGTACTTC	CSARDWGEAYF	.	TRBJ2-7	.	TRBV20-1
TGTGCCAGCAGCTTAGATCAGGGGGCAAACACTGAAGCTTTCTTT	CASSLDQGANTEAFF	.	TRBJ1-1	TRBD1	TRBV7-9
TGTGCCAGCAGCGTAGAAGCGGGGGACGTGACCGGGGAGCTGTTTTTT	CASSVEAGDVTGELFF	.	TRBJ2-2	TRBD2	TRBV9
TGTGCCAGTAGGCAGGGGGTGGACACTGAAGCTTTCTTT	CASRQGVDTEAFF	once	TRBJ1-1	TRBD1	TRBV19
TGTGCCAGCAGTTACTCGGGTCAGGGGAATCAGCCCCAGCATTTT	CASSYSGQGNQPQHF	.	TRBJ1-5	.	TRBV6-2/TRBV6-3
TGTGCCAGCAGCTCTAGGGGGGACGGGGATGGCTACACCTTC	CASSSRGDGDGYTF	.	TRBJ1-2	.	TRBV7-2
TGCGCCAGCAGCCCCCGAGTAGAAGCGACAGATACGCAGTATTTT	CASSPRVEATDTQYF	.	TRBJ2-3	.	TRBV5-1
TGCGCCAGCAGTAGGAAAAACACTGAAGCTTTCTTT	CASSRKNTEAFF	.	TRBJ1-1	.	TRBV10-2
TGTGCCAGCAGGAGGGGGGGAGACACTGAAGCTTTCTTT	CASRRGGDTEAFF	.	TRBJ1-1	.	TRBV2
TGTGCCTGGAGTGGGTTACAGGGGATGCATCAGCCCCAGCATTTT	CAWSGLQGMHQPQHF	.	TRBJ1-5	TRBD1	TRBV30
TGTGCCAGCAGCCCCGGGGGGGCGAGAGATACGCAGTATTTT	CASSPGGARDTQYF	.	TRBJ2-3	TRBD2	TRBV28
TGTGCCAGCAGCCAAGGCGCTGAAGCTTTCTTT	CASSQGAEAFF	few	TRBJ1-1	.	TRBV3-1/TRBV3-2
TGCGCCAGCAGCCGCGTAGTGGGGAGCACAGATACGCAGTATTTT	CASSRVVGSTDTQYF	.	TRBJ2-3	.	TRBV5-1
TGTGCCAGCAGCTTATACGGGGCGTACAATGAGCAGTTCTTC	CASSLYGAYNEQFF	.	TRBJ2-1	.	TRBV11-2
TGTGCCAGCAGTTACGTCGGGGGCGATACTGAAGCTTTCTTT	CASSYVGGDTEAFF	few	TRBJ1-1	.	TRBV6-6
TGTGCCTGGGGCGGTAATTCACCCCTCCACTTT	CAWGGNSPLHF	.	TRBJ1-6	.	TRBV30
TGTGCCAGCAGTCCAGGGGGGAGGGATGGCTACACCTTC	CASSPGGRDGYTF	.	TRBJ1-2	TRBD1	TRBV2
TGTGCCACCAGCATGGGACTAGCGGGGGGGACTAACACCGGGGAGCTGTTTTTT	CATSMGLAGGTNTGELFF	.	TRBJ2-2	TRBD2	TRBV15
TGCAGTGCTAGTAGGGGCGCGGGCTATGGCTACACCTTC	CSASRGAGYGYTF	.	TRBJ1-2	.	TRBV20-1